The 16 T cell receptor beta chains reported below all come from one sample, sequenced in a study of T cells in Graves' hyperthyroidism and ophthalmopathy. Amplification of TCR beta CDR3 regions used RNA as the template. Carried out on the TCR CDR3, a first-round RT-PCR used the HTBI primer set. TCRdb reprocessed the multiplex PCR reads with MiXCR, giving one entry per CDR3 protein. The sample includes 550,000 to 700,000 distinct CDR3 sequences, around 45% of them seen just once. The sample was peripheral blood or thyroid tissue (not recorded which). All receptors come from an adult woman with Graves' disease, either hyperthyroidism or ophthalmopathy (not recorded which).

This chain links TRBV7-3 with TRBJ2-7; a possible D gene is TRBD2 (6 bases). The CDR3 is made up of 13 amino acids. Germline V gene lookup returns CDR1 SGHTA and CDR2 FQGTGA. V lost 5 bases and J 3 bases, leaving 11 bases between the germline ends. The CDR3 nucleotides read TGTGCCAGCAGCGGGCCGGGACTCTACGAGCAGTACTTC. Its protein product is CASSGPGLYEQYF.

The V gene is TRBV2, the J gene TRBJ2-5, with 7 bases identical to TRBD1. J lost 9 bases, V lost 5 bases, and 18 bases had no gene match. The V gene's germline CDR1 is SNHLY and CDR2 FYNNEI. The CDR3 has 16 amino acids. The DNA of the CDR3 is TGTGCCAGCAGTCTCGACAGGGAATTTAGCAATCAGCCCCAGTACTTC. Protein: CASSLDREFSNQPQYF.

This clonotype was picked up many times. The chain carries TRBV25-1 and TRBJ1-2; possibly TRBD1 for D (6 bases). V lost 1 base and J lost 8, with 14 bases in between. This CDR3 is 14 amino acids long. Germline V gene lookup returns CDR1 MGHDK and CDR2 SYGVNS. The DNA of the CDR3 is TGTGCCAGCAGTGAATTCCGACAGGATAACGGCTACACCTTC. It encodes CASSEFRQDNGYTF.

The chain combines TRBV7-9 with TRBJ2-2; 8 positions agree with TRBD1. This CDR3 region has 16 residues. V was clipped by 3 bases and J by 6 bases; unmatched bases: 9. Germline assignment: CDR1 SEHNR and CDR2 FQNEAQ (reference sequence). The CDR3 here is CASSFLGQVYSGELFF. Here the CDR3 DNA reads TGTGCCAGCAGCTTTTTGGGACAGGTTTACTCCGGGGAGCTGTTTTTT.

The genes are TRBV29-1 and TRBJ1-2, with TRBD1 as a possible D gene (6 bases). V lost 7 bases, J lost 6 bases, and 18 bases lay in between. The length of the CDR3 is 13 residues. Germline V lookup: CDR1 SQVTM, CDR2 ANQGSEA. The CDR3 sequence is CSGGTPAEHGYTF. For the CDR3, the DNA is TGCAGCGGTGGGACACCCGCGGAGCATGGCTACACCTTC.

This clonotype was seen repeatedly, ten times or more. This chain uses TRBV7-2 with TRBJ1-2, with TRBD1 matching over 10 bases. CDR1 and CDR2 (germline): SGHTA, FQGNSA. The CDR3 totals 14 residues. V shed 5 bases and J 4 bases; nucleotides not matched to a gene: 4. The CDR3 sequence: CASSEDRGGYGYTF. The CDR3 DNA is TGTGCCAGCAGCGAGGACAGGGGGGGCTATGGCTACACCTTC.

The chain couples TRBV5-1 to TRBJ2-7; no clear D. CDR3 length: 12 residues. The V end lost 6 bases, the J end lost 5 bases, and 12 bases lay between the germline ends. The V gene's germline CDR1 is SGHRS and CDR2 YFSETQ. CDR3 in amino acids: CASNSFGNEQYF. The CDR3 nucleotides are TGCGCCAGCAACTCCTTCGGAAACGAGCAGTACTTC.

This clonotype was detected only a few times. The chain has TRBV2 and TRBJ1-1; D might be TRBD1 (5 bases). Looked up from germline, CDR1 is SNHLY and CDR2 is FYNNEI. This CDR3 region has 14 residues. V shed 5 bases and J shed 4 bases, with 14 bases lying between them. The CDR3 loop reads CASSSGGSSTEAFF. The CDR3 DNA reads TGTGCCAGCAGTTCGGGGGGAAGTAGCACTGAAGCTTTCTTT.

Many counts were recorded for this clonotype. The rearrangement joins TRBV9 to TRBJ1-6; D remains unclear. Germline values: CDR1 SGDLS, CDR2 YYNGEE. The CDR3 is 18 residues long. Deletions cut 0 bases from V and 0 bases from J, with 13 bases between. CDR3 DNA: TGTGCCAGCAGCGTAGGGGAATCCGCCAGCTCCTATAATTCACCCCTCCACTTT. This encodes CASSVGESASSYNSPLHF.

This chain links TRBV29-1 with TRBJ1-2; D not certain. The germline V and J ends were trimmed by 7 bases and 8 bases, with 14 bases remaining between them. The CDR3 loop spans 11 amino acids. Germline lookup yields CDR1 SQVTM and CDR2 ANQGSEA. The CDR3 reads CSDDKGIGYTF. The CDR3, as DNA: TGCAGCGACGACAAGGGCATCGGCTACACCTTC. Full variable domain (missing parts from reference TRBV29-1 and TRBJ1-2): SAVISQKPSRDICQRGTSLTIQCQVDSQVTMMFWYRQQPGQSLTLIATANQGSEATYESGFVIDKFPISRPNLTFSTLTVSNMSPEDSSIYLCSDDKGIGYTFGSGTRLTVV.

The CDR3 is CSATTGEAGYTF. The CDR3, as DNA: TGCAGCGCCACCACAGGGGAGGCTGGCTACACCTTC. The chain couples TRBV29-1 to TRBJ1-2, with TRBD1 identical over 7 bases. Germline V gives CDR1 SQVTM, CDR2 ANQGSEA. The CDR3 has 12 residues. V gave up 7 bases and J gave up 7 bases; unmatched junction bases: 9.

The sample holds a few counts of this clonotype. The rearrangement links TRBV18 to TRBJ1-2; 12 nucleotides match TRBD1. The V gene's germline CDR1 is KGHSH and CDR2 LQKENI. The junction had 4 bases not matched to a gene; V was cut back by 6 bases and J by 8 bases. CDR3 length: 13 amino acids. CDR3 DNA sequence: TGTGCCAGCTCCCGGGACAGGGGGCGAGGCTACACCTTC. Translating it yields CASSRDRGRGYTF.

This clonotype was recorded a few times. J is TRBJ1-2 and V is TRBV10-3; D may be TRBD1 (5 bases). Trimming pared 2 bases from V and 2 bases from J, leaving 9 bases between. The CDR3 has 14 residues. Germline V gene sequence: CDR1 ENHRY, CDR2 SYGVKD. The CDR3, as DNA: TGTGCCATCAGTGAGGAGGGGAAAAACTATGGCTACACCTTC. Translated: CAISEEGKNYGYTF.

This chain connects TRBV3-1 to TRBJ2-7; 7 bases are a match to TRBD1. This CDR3 comprises 15 residues. From germline, CDR1 is LGHDT and CDR2 YNNKEL (reference sequence). Trimming took 1 base from V and 3 from J; bases not matched to a gene: 6. CDR3 DNA: TGTGCCAGCAGCCAAGTAGGGACAGCCGACTACGAGCAGTACTTC. This translates into CASSQVGTADYEQYF.

V gene TRBV7-4 combines with J gene TRBJ1-2; no clear D gene. Trimming left V 5 bases short and J 6 bases short, with 13 bases between. This CDR3 has 13 amino acids. Looked up from germline, CDR1 is SGHVT and CDR2 is SQSDAQ. The CDR3: CASSSWELNGYTF. The CDR3 coding sequence is TGTGCCAGCAGCAGTTGGGAGTTGAATGGCTACACCTTC.

The chain has TRBV5-1 and TRBJ1-2, with D hard to call. The ends were cut back, 4 bases at V and 8 bases at J, with 15 bases in the middle. The CDR3 has 13 residues. CDR1 SGHRS and CDR2 YFSETQ come from the germline V gene. CDR3 sequence: CASSQRTYAGYTF. DNA of the CDR3: TGCGCCAGCAGCCAAAGGACCTATGCGGGCTACACCTTC.